Following are 26 T cell receptor beta chains from one sample sequenced in a study of shared clonotypes between healthy human individuals. It was CD45RO-negative cells, positively selected for CCR7, that made up naive CD8 cells, with terminally differentiated effector memory CD45RA+ cells excluded. Only in-frame clones appear in the TCRdb table, and some are missing; sequencing was by immunoSEQ multiplex PCR. The repertoire includes hundreds of thousands of clones, about 91% of them detected once, and approximately 22% sits in the top ten. The sequencing sample was made of naive CD8+ T cells sorted from blood. The receptor set was obtained from a man aged 30-40 years in good health.

The chain carries TRBV5-1 and TRBJ2-7, with a tentative D call TRBD2 (6 bases). The V gene lost 4 bases and the J gene lost 3 bases, with 20 bases spanning the gap. The CDR3 is 16 residues long. Germline values: CDR1 SGHRS, CDR2 YFSETQ. The CDR3 region is CASSAYPSGDHYEQYF. In nucleotides, the CDR3 is TGCGCCAGCAGCGCCTACCCCTCGGGAGATCACTACGAGCAGTACTTC.

The chain combines TRBV5-4 with TRBJ2-3, with TRBD2 identical over 8 bases. Germline CDR1 is SGHNT and CDR2 is YYREEE (reference sequence). Losses at the gene ends were 4 bases for V and 1 base for J; bases not matched to a gene: 5. The CDR3 length is 15 residues. CDR3 nucleotides: TGTGCCAGCAGCCGGACAGCGGGGGGCACAGATACGCAGTATTTT. Translating gives CASSRTAGGTDTQYF.

This chain links TRBV4-2 with TRBJ2-1; D unclear. Germline CDR1 reads LGHNA; CDR2 reads YNFKEQ. Trimming removed 0 bases at V and 5 bases at J, with 11 bases between. The CDR3 spans 15 residues. In DNA, the CDR3 is TGTGCCAGCAGCCAAGAGTTTCAGCCGAACAATGAGCAGTTCTTC. This encodes CASSQEFQPNNEQFF.

CDR3 nucleotides: TGTGCCAGCAGCCCGACGACAGGTTCATACGAGCAGTACTTC. Its protein is CASSPTTGSYEQYF. The rearrangement joins TRBV5-5 to TRBJ2-7, with a tentative D call TRBD1 (6 bases). Germline V gives CDR1 SGHKS, CDR2 YYEKEE (reference sequence). The CDR3 totals 14 residues. V was clipped by 4 bases and J by 4 bases, with 15 bases between them.

The chain joins TRBV19 to TRBJ1-2, with D perhaps TRBD1 (6 bases). Trimming removed 0 bases at V and 0 bases at J, with 17 bases between. Germline V CDR1 and CDR2: LNHDA, SQIVND (reference sequence). This CDR3 region has 18 residues. The CDR3 DNA follows: TGTGCCAGTAGTATAGATCACGGAAGGACAGAACCTAACTATGGCTACACCTTC. This translates into CASSIDHGRTEPNYGYTF.

The chain joins TRBV27 to TRBJ2-7, with D uncertain. This CDR3 has 14 residues. Germline V gives CDR1 MNHEY, CDR2 SMNVEV (reference sequence). With 5 bases removed from V and 2 bases from J, the gap between germline ends came to 13 bases. CDR3 sequence: CASSARLQAYEQYF. CDR3 nucleotide sequence: TGTGCCAGCAGTGCCCGACTCCAGGCCTACGAGCAGTACTTC.

The chain has TRBV4-1 and TRBJ1-3; 7 nucleotides line up with TRBD1. CDR3 length equals 15 residues. The V and J ends lost 4 bases and 0 bases, in that order; junction bases with no gene match: 3. From germline, CDR1 is MGHRA and CDR2 YSYEKL. The chain's CDR3 is CASSPGGNSGNTIYF. CDR3 nucleotides: TGCGCCAGCAGCCCAGGGGGAAACTCTGGAAACACCATATATTTT.

The chain couples TRBV28 to TRBJ2-2; maybe TRBD1 (6 bases). Per the germline V gene, CDR1 is MDHEN and CDR2 is SYDVKM. The CDR3 is 15 amino acids. Trimming shortened V by 6 bases and J by 0 bases, and 11 bases separated the two germline ends. DNA of the CDR3: TGTGCCAGCAGGTCGGACAGCGCGAACACCGGGGAGCTGTTTTTT. Protein product: CASRSDSANTGELFF. The variable domain in full, with the rest retrieved from reference TRBV28 and TRBJ2-2, is DVKVTQSSRYLVKRTGEKVFLECVQDMDHENMFWYRQDPGLGLRLIYFSYDVKMKEKGDIPEGYSVSREKKERFSLILESASTNQTSMYLCASRSDSANTGELFFGEGSRLTVL.

The gene calls are TRBV27 and TRBJ2-5; D perhaps matches TRBD1 (6 bases). The germline V gene encodes CDR1 MNHEY and CDR2 SMNVEV (reference sequence). CDR3 size: 14 residues. V was cut by 10 bases and J by 2 bases, with 17 bases left in between. CDR3 loop: CATRRTEEQETQYF. The CDR3 DNA is TGTGCCACCCGCAGGACAGAGGAACAAGAGACCCAGTACTTC.

The rearrangement uses TRBV9 and TRBJ2-7; 8 nucleotides agree with TRBD1. With 2 bases clipped from V and 1 base from J, the junction kept 2 bases outside the gene matches. CDR3 length equals 14 residues. The germline V gene encodes CDR1 SGDLS and CDR2 YYNGEE. This CDR3 reads CASSVGDRSYEQYF. CDR3 sequence (DNA): TGTGCCAGCAGCGTTGGGGACAGGTCCTACGAGCAGTACTTC.

CDR3 sequence reads: CATSSETVASQPQHF. The CDR3 nucleotides are TGTGCCACCAGCAGCGAGACAGTGGCATCCCAGCCCCAGCATTTT. The genes are TRBV15 and TRBJ1-5; tentatively, D is TRBD1 (5 bases). Per germline, CDR1 LNHNV and CDR2 YYDKDF (reference sequence). This CDR3 is built from 15 residues. Trimming took off 3 bases at V and 7 bases at J, with 16 bases between the two ends.

The V call is TRBV14, the J call TRBJ2-5; D is ambiguous. This CDR3 has 14 amino acids. V lost 0 bases and J lost 2, with 7 bases in between. CDR1 is SGHDN and CDR2 is FVKESK in the germline V gene. In DNA, the CDR3 is TGTGCCAGCAGCCAAGAATTGCGGCAAGAGACCCAGTACTTC. It encodes CASSQELRQETQYF.

The chain links TRBV5-1 to TRBJ2-2, with D possibly matching TRBD1 (6 bases). Germline lookup yields CDR1 SGHRS and CDR2 YFSETQ. The CDR3 spans 15 residues. Trimming took 3 bases from V and 1 from J, leaving 10 bases between them. The CDR3 nucleotides read TGCGCCAGCAGCTGGGACACCCAGAACACCGGGGAGCTGTTTTTT. This sequence encodes CASSWDTQNTGELFF.

The CDR3 spells CASRRGGAETYEQYF. The CDR3 nucleotides are TGTGCCAGCAGAAGAGGAGGAGCAGAAACCTACGAGCAGTACTTC. The genes are TRBV11-1 and TRBJ2-7, with a possible D match to TRBD2 (5 bases). CDR3 size: 15 residues. Deletions cut 6 bases from V and 2 bases from J, with 17 bases between. CDR1 is SGHAT, CDR2 FQDESV, per germline (reference sequence).

The rearrangement joins TRBV5-1 to TRBJ2-7, with D possibly being TRBD2 (5 bases). Germline assignment: CDR1 SGHRS and CDR2 YFSETQ. Trimming stripped 4 bases from V and 4 bases from J, with 15 bases between. This CDR3 contains 14 residues. The DNA of the CDR3 is TGCGCCAGCAGCCCCCCAACTAGTTTTTACGAGCAGTACTTC. Protein sequence: CASSPPTSFYEQYF.

This clone was recorded only once. The V gene is TRBV15, the J gene TRBJ2-7; no reliable D call. There are 15 residues in the CDR3. The V end lost 0 bases, the J end lost 0 bases, and 9 bases lay between the germline ends. CDR1 is LNHNV and CDR2 is YYDKDF in the germline V gene (reference sequence). The CDR3 loop is CATSREAASSYEQYF. CDR3 coding DNA: TGTGCCACCAGCAGAGAGGCAGCGAGCTCCTACGAGCAGTACTTC.

Regarding this clone: This sample includes further DNA sequences coding for the same CDR3. The chain carries TRBV7-3 and TRBJ2-1, with D possibly matching TRBD1 (5 bases). The CDR3 loop spans 12 amino acids. V shed 5 bases and J shed 7 bases, with 9 bases lying between them. Germline loops: CDR1 SGHTA, CDR2 FQGTGA. The CDR3 region has the DNA TGTGCCAGCAGCCTGACAGATAATGAGCAGTTCTTC. It codes for CASSLTDNEQFF.

The chain uses TRBV6-5 and TRBJ2-7; perhaps TRBD2 as D (7 bases). Germline CDR1 reads MNHEY; CDR2 reads SVGAGI. The V end lost 5 bases, the J end lost 2 bases, and 13 bases lay between the germline ends. The CDR3 spans 14 residues. The CDR3, as DNA: TGTGCCAGCAGTCCGAGGGGGGGTGCCTACGAGCAGTACTTC. It translates to CASSPRGGAYEQYF.

This chain uses TRBV28 with TRBJ2-1; 8 bases agree with TRBD2. The junction had 9 bases not matched to a gene; V was cut back by 3 bases and J by 8 bases. From germline, CDR1 is MDHEN and CDR2 SYDVKM. The CDR3 consists of 15 residues. The CDR3 spells CASSFIGTSIYEQFF. The CDR3 DNA sequence: TGTGCCAGCAGTTTTATTGGGACTAGTATCTATGAGCAGTTCTTC.

This clone appeared a single time. The chain carries TRBV7-9 and TRBJ2-3, with unresolved D. Germline CDR1 is SEHNR and CDR2 is FQNEAQ (reference sequence). The CDR3 consists of 12 residues. V was pared by 7 bases and J by 2 bases, with 7 bases between. The CDR3 is CASTLSTDTQYF. DNA for the CDR3: TGTGCCAGCACCCTTTCCACAGATACGCAGTATTTT. Full variable domain (rest looked up from reference TRBV7-9 and TRBJ2-3): DTGVSQNPRHKITKRGQNVTFRCDPISEHNRLYWYRQTLGQGPEFLTYFQNEAQLEKSRLLSDRFSAERPKGSFSTLEIQRTEQGDSAMYLCASTLSTDTQYFGPGTRLTVL.

J is TRBJ2-3 and V is TRBV27, with 8 bases aligning to TRBD2. CDR3 length: 17 residues. V trimming: 10 bases; J trimming: 2 bases; junction bases outside the gene matches: 17. Germline CDR1 is MNHEY and CDR2 is SMNVEV (reference sequence). Here the CDR3 DNA reads TGTGCCAACCCACTACGGGTTGCACTAGCGGTCACAGATACGCAGTATTTT. Its protein is CANPLRVALAVTDTQYF.

This rearrangement joins TRBV9 to TRBJ2-7; a possible D gene is TRBD1 (6 bases). CDR1 and CDR2 (germline): SGDLS, YYNGEE. V was cut by 4 bases and J by 0 bases, with 14 bases left in between. This CDR3 has 15 residues. The CDR3 nucleotides are TGTGCCAGCAGCCTGGGGGCGGAGCCCTCCTACGAGCAGTACTTC. Translating it yields CASSLGAEPSYEQYF. The full variable domain, its missing parts supplied by reference TRBV9 and TRBJ2-7, is DSGVTQTPKHLITATGQRVTLRCSPRSGDLSVYWYQQSLDQGLQFLIQYYNGEERAKGNILERFSAQQFPDLHSELNLSSLELGDSALYFCASSLGAEPSYEQYFGPGTRLTVT.

V gene TRBV4-1 combines with J gene TRBJ1-1, with 9 bases aligning to TRBD1. The CDR3 is 14 residues long. CDR1 is MGHRA and CDR2 is YSYEKL in the germline V gene. V shed 3 bases, J shed 4 bases, and the junction held 3 bases outside the gene matches. The chain's CDR3 is CASSHRDRVTEAFF. The CDR3 coding sequence is TGCGCCAGCAGCCACCGGGACAGGGTCACTGAAGCTTTCTTT.

Here the CDR3 DNA reads TGTGCCAGCAGCTTTGAGAAGAACACTGAAGCTTTCTTT. This translates into CASSFEKNTEAFF. This rearrangement joins TRBV7-9 to TRBJ1-1; D is uncertain. CDR1 SEHNR and CDR2 FQNEAQ come from the germline V gene (reference sequence). Trimming left V 3 bases short and J 1 base short, with 6 bases between. The CDR3 sequence is 13 residues long. Together with reference TRBV7-9 and TRBJ1-1, the CDR3 gives the full variable domain: DTGVSQNPRHKITKRGQNVTFRCDPISEHNRLYWYRQTLGQGPEFLTYFQNEAQLEKSRLLSDRFSAERPKGSFSTLEIQRTEQGDSAMYLCASSFEKNTEAFFGQGTRLTVV.

The chain joins TRBV29-1 to TRBJ2-2, with TRBD2 matching 16 bases. CDR1 SQVTM and CDR2 ANQGSEA come from the germline V gene. V was pared by 6 bases and J by 6 bases, with 4 bases of the junction left unmatched. CDR3 size: 15 residues. CDR3 sequence reads: CSVEGLAGGPGELFF. The CDR3 DNA reads TGCAGCGTAGAGGGACTAGCGGGAGGGCCCGGGGAGCTGTTTTTT.

CDR3 amino acids: CASSEPGQGQPQHF. The CDR3 coding sequence is TGTGCCAGCAGTGAACCCGGTCAAGGGCAGCCCCAGCATTTT. The rearrangement links TRBV25-1 to TRBJ1-5, with D uncertain. Looked up from germline, CDR1 is MGHDK and CDR2 is SYGVNS. The V end was cut by 2 bases, the J end by 7 bases, with 12 bases between. The CDR3 spans 14 residues.